Listed here are 20 T cell receptor beta chains from one sample, sequenced in a study of identical twins. One entry per CDR3 protein, called by TCRdb with MiXCR from the 5' RACE reads. The repertoire consists of some 600,000 distinct CDR3 sequences, with around 7.4% occurring once and the leading ten covering less than 2%. The same data also contributed to another study, on yellow fever vaccine responses in identical twins.

Sequencing was done on a sample of PBMCs. The source of these receptors is a young woman in good health.

This clonotype was seen at least ten times. The rearrangement joins TRBV7-9 to TRBJ1-1; TRBD1 matches at 12 bases. The V gene's germline CDR1 is SEHNR and CDR2 FQNEAQ (reference sequence). The CDR3 sequence is 16 residues long. The ends lost 5 bases at V and 0 bases at J; junction bases unmatched: 4. The CDR3 is CASSPGQGALNTEAFF. The CDR3 DNA follows: TGTGCCAGCAGCCCGGGACAGGGGGCCCTGAACACTGAAGCTTTCTTT.

This clonotype was detected only a few times. The rearrangement joins TRBV28 to TRBJ1-5, with 7 bases fitting TRBD1. The CDR3 runs 14 residues. The germline V gene has CDR1 MDHEN and CDR2 SYDVKM. The ends lost 8 bases at V and 10 bases at J; junction bases unmatched: 14. The CDR3: CASYGQASLGPQHF. In nucleotides, the CDR3 is TGTGCCAGCTACGGACAGGCCTCCTTGGGACCCCAGCATTTT.

The chain couples TRBV20-1 to TRBJ2-3; no reliable D call. With 2 bases removed from V and 3 bases from J, the gap between germline ends came to 15 bases. CDR1 is DFQATT, CDR2 SNEGSKA, per germline (reference sequence). The CDR3 extends over 15 amino acids. CDR3 protein: CSARIGYRQTDTQYF. Written as DNA, the CDR3 is TGCAGTGCTAGAATCGGGTACCGCCAAACAGATACGCAGTATTTT.

This clonotype was seen a few times. The rearrangement joins TRBV10-1 to TRBJ2-1; 9 nucleotides match TRBD2. In germline, CDR1 is WNHNN, CDR2 SYGVQD (reference sequence). J lost 5 bases, V lost 1 base, and 6 bases had no gene match. The CDR3 contains 16 residues. The CDR3 region is CASSELASGTHNEQFF. The CDR3 coding sequence is TGCGCCAGCAGTGAGTTGGCTAGCGGGACGCACAATGAGCAGTTCTTC.

This clonotype has more than one count but fewer than ten. This chain's CDR3 is CSAPASYNEQFF. Written as DNA, the CDR3 is TGCAGTGCGCCAGCTAGCTACAATGAGCAGTTCTTC. The rearrangement uses TRBV20-1 and TRBJ2-1; D ambiguous. The germline V gene has CDR1 DFQATT and CDR2 SNEGSKA (reference sequence). The CDR3 length is 12 residues. V lost 6 bases to trimming and J lost 3 bases, with 9 bases between them.

This clonotype was picked up a small number of times. The CDR3 DNA sequence: TGTGCCAGCAGCCCCAGGGACTTCCAGAAAAAGTACTTC. Its translation: CASSPRDFQKKYF. This rearrangement joins TRBV7-9 to TRBJ2-5; D is perhaps TRBD2 (6 bases). The V gene lost 5 bases and the J gene lost 12 bases, with 19 bases spanning the gap. This CDR3 is 13 amino acids long. Germline V lookup: CDR1 SEHNR, CDR2 FQNEAQ (reference sequence). The full variable domain, completed using reference TRBV7-9 and TRBJ2-5, is DTGVSQNPRHKITKRGQNVTFRCDPISEHNRLYWYRQTLGQGPEFLTYFQNEAQLEKSRLLSDRFSAERPKGSFSTLEIQRTEQGDSAMYLCASSPRDFQKKYFGPGTRLLVL.

This clonotype was detected ten times or more. The rearrangement joins TRBV11-2 to TRBJ1-1, with unresolved D. V lost 6 bases and J lost 1, with 12 bases in between. This CDR3 has 14 amino acids. Germline V gives CDR1 SGHAT, CDR2 FQNNGV. The CDR3 here is CASRREAGNTEAFF. The CDR3 region has the DNA TGTGCCAGCAGGAGGGAGGCGGGGAACACTGAAGCTTTCTTT.

This clonotype turned up a few times. This chain joins TRBV3-1 and TRBJ2-1, with 9 nucleotides matching TRBD1. The CDR3 runs 15 residues. The germline CDR1 and CDR2 sequences are LGHDT and YNNKEL (reference sequence). V lost 3 bases and J lost 5; bases outside the gene matches: 5. CDR3 protein: CASSHLWTGDNEQFF. In DNA, the CDR3 is TGTGCCAGCAGCCATTTGTGGACAGGGGACAATGAGCAGTTCTTC.

This clonotype showed up many times. V gene TRBV7-8 combines with J gene TRBJ2-5; 14 positions match TRBD2. Germline CDR1 reads SGHVS; CDR2 reads FQNEAQ. The CDR3 has 15 amino acids. V shed 5 bases, J shed 5 bases, and the junction held 4 bases outside the gene matches. CDR3 protein: CASSLGLAGDETQYF. CDR3 in DNA: TGTGCCAGCAGCCTGGGACTAGCGGGAGACGAGACCCAGTACTTC. The variable domain in full, with the rest retrieved from reference TRBV7-8 and TRBJ2-5, is GAGVSQSPRYKVAKRGQDVALRCDPISGHVSLFWYQQALGQGPEFLTYFQNEAQLDKSGLPSDRFFAERPEGSVSTLKIQRTQQEDSAVYLCASSLGLAGDETQYFGPGTRLLVL.

This clonotype was found many times. V gene TRBV29-1 combines with J gene TRBJ1-1; 11 bases align to TRBD1. Germline assignment: CDR1 SQVTM and CDR2 ANQGSEA. CDR3 length: 14 residues. Trimming removed 5 bases from V and 5 bases from J; junction bases left unmatched: 7. The CDR3 DNA follows: TGCAGCGTTAGAGGACAGGGGGCGAGGACTGAAGCTTTCTTT. The encoded protein is CSVRGQGARTEAFF.

V usage is TRBV27 and J usage is TRBJ1-2, with 10 bases lining up with TRBD1. This CDR3 is built from 13 residues. CDR1 MNHEY and CDR2 SMNVEV come from the germline V gene (reference sequence). Trimming took 3 bases from V and 9 from J; bases not matched to a gene: 4. CDR3 bases: TGTGCCAGCAGTTTTGGGACAGGGGTCCGCTACACCTTC. This translates into CASSFGTGVRYTF.

This clonotype was detected only a few times. This chain joins TRBV11-2 and TRBJ1-5, with a weak D call TRBD1 (5 bases). Trimming left V 1 base short and J 2 bases short, with 12 bases between. CDR3 length: 16 residues. Germline CDR1 SGHAT, CDR2 FQNNGV. CDR3 in DNA: TGTGCCAGCAGCTTAGTTTCGGGGGTAGGCAATCAGCCCCAGCATTTT. Amino acids: CASSLVSGVGNQPQHF.

This clonotype was counted many times. The chain has TRBV29-1 and TRBJ2-3; D ambiguous. CDR1 and CDR2 from the germline V gene are SQVTM and ANQGSEA. Trimming took off 4 bases at V and 0 bases at J, with 14 bases between the two ends. The CDR3 extends over 15 amino acids. For the CDR3, the DNA is TGCAGCGTTGCTGGCAGTCTTACCAGCACAGATACGCAGTATTTT. Translating gives CSVAGSLTSTDTQYF.

This clonotype has just a few counts. The chain combines TRBV20-1 with TRBJ1-2; D is uncertain. CDR3 length: 15 amino acids. V lost 5 bases and J 8 bases, leaving 24 bases between the germline ends. CDR1 and CDR2 (germline): DFQATT, SNEGSKA (reference sequence). For the CDR3, the DNA is TGCAGTGCTCCCCCTGCTTCAGAACTAACGAGGGGCTACACCTTC. Translation gives CSAPPASELTRGYTF.

This clonotype was detected ten times or more. The chain is built from TRBV7-2 and TRBJ2-1; D not resolved. The germline V gene encodes CDR1 SGHTA and CDR2 FQGNSA. Trimming cost V 0 bases and J 3 bases, with 12 bases left between them. CDR3 size: 16 residues. The CDR3 DNA sequence: TGTGCCAGCAGCTTAGCGCCTGGGATGGACTACAATGAGCAGTTCTTC. As protein: CASSLAPGMDYNEQFF.

There are many counts of this clonotype. V is TRBV6-1 and J is TRBJ1-6, with D tentatively TRBD1 (6 bases). This CDR3 has 14 amino acids. Germline V lookup: CDR1 MNHNS, CDR2 SASEGT. Trimming stripped 3 bases from V and 8 bases from J, with 11 bases between. Written as DNA, the CDR3 is TGTGCCAGCAGTGACAGGGGCAATTATTCACCCCTCCACTTT. The encoded protein is CASSDRGNYSPLHF.

DNA for the CDR3: TGTGCCAGCAGCTGGACTAGCGGGCAATTCGATGAGCAGTTCTTC. It encodes CASSWTSGQFDEQFF. The chain employs TRBV7-9 and TRBJ2-1; 11 bases fit TRBD2. J was trimmed by 8 bases and V by 4 bases; bases with no gene match: 7. Germline loops: CDR1 SEHNR, CDR2 FQNEAQ (reference sequence). The CDR3 contains 15 residues.

This chain joins TRBV5-1 and TRBJ1-1; possible D gene TRBD1, 5 bases. In germline, CDR1 is SGHRS, CDR2 YFSETQ. Trimming cost V 3 bases and J 7 bases, with 10 bases left between them. This CDR3 has 12 residues. The CDR3 DNA reads as TGCGCCAGCAGCTCCCTGACAGATGAAGCTTTCTTT. Translating it yields CASSSLTDEAFF. The full variable domain, in which reference TRBV5-1 and TRBJ1-1 provide the parts outside the CDR3, is KAGVTQTPRYLIKTRGQQVTLSCSPISGHRSVSWYQQTPGQGLQFLFEYFSETQRNKGNFPGRFSGRQFSNSRSEMNVSTLELGDSALYLCASSSLTDEAFFGQGTRLTVV.

This clonotype was counted many times. The CDR3 loop reads CATSEPGTSGTLRGMYF. The CDR3 DNA is TGTGCCACCAGTGAACCCGGGACTAGCGGGACCCTTAGGGGGATGTATTTT. This chain uses TRBV24-1 with TRBJ2-3; 13 bases are a match to TRBD2. With V trimmed by 4 bases and J by 14 bases, 17 bases remained unmatched. Germline loops: CDR1 KGHDR, CDR2 SFDVKD. The CDR3 has 17 amino acids.

There are many counts of this clonotype. V and J are TRBV5-6 and TRBJ1-5; D ambiguous. CDR1 SGHDT and CDR2 YYEEEE come from the germline V gene. The V and J ends lost 2 bases and 0 bases respectively, with 9 bases between them. The CDR3 sequence is 15 residues long. The CDR3 is CASSFSRSSNQPQHF. CDR3 bases: TGTGCCAGCAGCTTTTCTAGAAGTAGCAATCAGCCCCAGCATTTT.